This is a list of T cell receptor beta chains from one sample in a study of pediatric ulcerative colitis. This table comes from immunoSEQ multiplex PCR, and its TCRdb copy is limited to in-frame clones, with some not included. The data hold about 64,000 clones, with roughly nine tenths observed a single time. The sequenced sample consisted of blood. These TCRs come from a boy younger than 18 with severe ulcerative colitis. CDR3s include the opening cysteine and the closing phenylalanine or tryptophan. The D gene is left open where the match is weak. Clone size, where shown, is once, few, many, or a class for clones that have expanded.

v_call	clone_size	j_call	d_call	cdr3_aa	cdr3_nt
TRBV2	NA	TRBJ1-1	TRBD1	CASKTDRPFMNTEAFF	TGTGCCAGCAAGACGGACAGGCCCTTCATGAACACTGAAGCTTTCTTT
TRBV15	NA	TRBJ2-7	NA	CATSREEVGSYEQYF	TGTGCCACCAGCAGAGAGGAGGTAGGGTCCTACGAGCAGTACTTC
TRBV6-5	NA	TRBJ2-7	NA	CASSSSRDIINQYF	TGTGCCAGCAGTTCCTCGAGGGACATCATAAACCAGTACTTC
TRBV18	once	TRBJ2-7	TRBD2	CASSLSSGGSSYEQYF	TGTGCCAGCTCTCTATCTAGCGGAGGGAGCTCCTACGAGCAGTACTTC
TRBV7-9	NA	TRBJ2-7	NA	CASSLAFLSSEDSYEQYF	TGTGCCAGCAGCTTAGCGTTTCTATCTTCTGAGGACTCCTACGAGCAGTACTTC
TRBV6-6	NA	TRBJ2-7	NA	CASSATGLYEQYF	TGTGCCAGCAGTGCGACAGGATTATACGAGCAGTACTTC
TRBV11-3	NA	TRBJ1-4	NA	CASRRGEATNEKLFF	TGTGCCAGCAGGCGTGGTGAGGCAACTAATGAAAAACTGTTTTTT
TRBV5-1	once	TRBJ2-7	TRBD2	CASRPFSGRSDEQYF	TGCGCCAGCAGACCTTTTAGCGGGAGGTCGGACGAGCAGTACTTC
TRBV19	NA	TRBJ2-1	TRBD2	CASSIDRISGRDYNEQFF	TGTGCCAGTAGTATAGATCGGATTAGCGGGAGGGACTACAATGAGCAGTTCTTC
TRBV7-6	once	TRBJ2-5	TRBD2	CASSSNREGVPETQYF	TGTGCCAGCAGCTCCAATCGGGAGGGAGTTCCGGAGACCCAGTACTTC
TRBV27	NA	TRBJ2-7	NA	CASSLRKSGPYEQYF	TGTGCCAGCAGTTTGAGGAAGTCCGGGCCGTACGAGCAGTACTTC
TRBV25-1	NA	TRBJ2-2	NA	CASSEFVGLSGELFF	TGTGCCAGCAGTGAATTCGTCGGTTTGAGCGGGGAGCTGTTTTTT
TRBV27	NA	TRBJ2-7	NA	CASSNRDSAREQYF	TGTGCCAGCAGTAACCGGGACTCCGCCAGGGAGCAGTACTTC
TRBV6-5	NA	TRBJ2-7	TRBD1	CASGQVLFYEQYF	TGTGCCAGTGGACAGGTTCTTTTCTACGAGCAGTACTTC
TRBV29-1	NA	TRBJ1-2	NA	CSVEGTPGYGYTF	TGCAGCGTCGAGGGGACACCTGGTTATGGCTACACCTTC
TRBV5-1	NA	TRBJ2-6	NA	CASSRVYGANVLTF	TGCGCCAGCAGCAGAGTTTATGGGGCCAACGTCCTGACTTTC
TRBV14	NA	TRBJ2-7	TRBD1	CASSSGQGARQDEQYF	TGTGCCAGCAGCTCGGGACAGGGGGCGCGTCAGGACGAGCAGTACTTC
TRBV7-9	NA	TRBJ2-3	NA	CASSHGTSRPDTQYF	TGTGCCAGCAGCCACGGGACTTCTAGACCGGATACGCAGTATTTT
TRBV9	NA	TRBJ2-1	TRBD2	CASSVERGPYNEQFF	TGTGCCAGCAGCGTCGAGCGGGGGCCCTACAATGAGCAGTTCTTC
TRBV6-5	NA	TRBJ1-2	TRBD1	CASSSGTGVGYTF	TGTGCCAGCAGTTCCGGGACAGGGGTCGGCTACACCTTC